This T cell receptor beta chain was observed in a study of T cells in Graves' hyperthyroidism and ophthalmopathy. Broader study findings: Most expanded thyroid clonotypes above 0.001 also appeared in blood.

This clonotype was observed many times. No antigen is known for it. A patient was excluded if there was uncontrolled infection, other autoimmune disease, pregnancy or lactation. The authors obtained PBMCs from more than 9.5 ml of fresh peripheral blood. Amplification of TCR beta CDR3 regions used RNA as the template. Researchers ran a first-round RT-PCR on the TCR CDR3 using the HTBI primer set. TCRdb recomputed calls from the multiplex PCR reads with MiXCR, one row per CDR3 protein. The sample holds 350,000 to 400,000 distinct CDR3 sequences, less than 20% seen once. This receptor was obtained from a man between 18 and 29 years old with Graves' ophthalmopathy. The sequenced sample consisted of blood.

CDR3 sequence (DNA): TGCGCCAGCAGTGACGGTCTAGCAGGGGGAGTCAATGAGCAGTTCTTC. Protein: CASSDGLAGGVNEQFF. This chain connects TRBV10-1 to TRBJ2-1, with 7 bases that match TRBD1. V lost 3 bases, J lost 6 bases, and 11 bases stayed unmatched. The germline V gene has CDR1 WNHNN and CDR2 SYGVQD (reference sequence). The CDR3 is made up of 16 amino acids.